This T cell receptor (beta chain) is drawn from a study of cytomegalovirus exposure and HLA in healthy donors. Study results and limitations: Later analysis found that TCR beta chains associated with HLA were more clonally expanded than other, equally common chains.

Trimming removed 5 bases at V and 0 bases at J, with 14 bases between. CDR3 length: 16 residues. The germline CDR1 and CDR2 sequences are SGHVS and FNYEAQ. PCR used 60 Vbeta primers and 13 Jbeta primers. The protocol was immunoSEQ multiplex PCR, while the TCRdb copy is restricted to in-frame clones and leaves out a portion. Of 150,000 to 200,000 clones in the sample, over 70% are singletons; the top ten hold roughly 2%. Concerning this clone itself: Its antigen is not identified.

The sequencing sample was made of PBMCs. This TCR came from a woman younger than 45 in good health and CMV-seronegative. The chain couples TRBV7-6 to TRBJ1-3, with D maybe TRBD1 (6 bases). CDR3 bases: TGTGCCAGCAGCCCATGGGACACCAGCTCTGGAAACACCATATATTTT. It is translated as CASSPWDTSSGNTIYF.